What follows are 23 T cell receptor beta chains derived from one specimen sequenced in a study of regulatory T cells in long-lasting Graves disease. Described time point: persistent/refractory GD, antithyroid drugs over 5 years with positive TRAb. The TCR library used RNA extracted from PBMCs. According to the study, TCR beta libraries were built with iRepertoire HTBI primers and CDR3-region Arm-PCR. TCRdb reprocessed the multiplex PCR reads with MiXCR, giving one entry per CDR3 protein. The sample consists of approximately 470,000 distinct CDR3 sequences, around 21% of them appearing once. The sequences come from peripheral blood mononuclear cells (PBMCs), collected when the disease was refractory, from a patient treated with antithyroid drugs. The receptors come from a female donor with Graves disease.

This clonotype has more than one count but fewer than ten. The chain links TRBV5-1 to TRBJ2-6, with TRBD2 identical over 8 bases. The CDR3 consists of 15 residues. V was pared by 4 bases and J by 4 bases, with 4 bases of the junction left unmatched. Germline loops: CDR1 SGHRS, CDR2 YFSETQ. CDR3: CASSGGGSGANVLTF. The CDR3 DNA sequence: TGCGCCAGCAGCGGCGGGGGGTCAGGGGCCAACGTCCTGACTTTC.

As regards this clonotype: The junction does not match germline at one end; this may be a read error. This CDR3 is CASSYRVRKGGNEQFF. The CDR3 nucleotides are TGTGCCAGTAGTTATCGCGTTCGAAAGGGTGGGAATGAGCAGTTCTTC. This chain uses TRBV6-9 with TRBJ2-1; D call uncertain. Germline V gene lookup returns CDR1 MNHGY and CDR2 SVAAGI. CDR3 length: 16 residues.

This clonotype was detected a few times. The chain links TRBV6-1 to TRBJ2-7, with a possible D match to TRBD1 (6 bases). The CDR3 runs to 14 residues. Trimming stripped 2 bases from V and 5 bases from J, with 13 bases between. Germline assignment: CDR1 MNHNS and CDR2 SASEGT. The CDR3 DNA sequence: TGTGCCAGCAGTGAAATCAACAGGGCAAACGAGCAGTACTTC. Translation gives CASSEINRANEQYF.

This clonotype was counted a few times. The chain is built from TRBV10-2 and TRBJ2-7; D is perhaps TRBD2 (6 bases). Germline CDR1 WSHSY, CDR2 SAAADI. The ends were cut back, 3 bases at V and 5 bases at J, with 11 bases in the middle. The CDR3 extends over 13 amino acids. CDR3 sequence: CASSDGGIHEQYF. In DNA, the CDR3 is TGCGCCAGCAGTGATGGGGGGATTCACGAGCAGTACTTC.

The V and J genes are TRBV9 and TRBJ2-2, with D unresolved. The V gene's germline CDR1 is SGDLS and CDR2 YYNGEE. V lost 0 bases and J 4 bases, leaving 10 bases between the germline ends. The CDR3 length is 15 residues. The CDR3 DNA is TGTGCCAGCAGCGTAGGTCCAGGTGCCACCGGGGAGCTGTTTTTT. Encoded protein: CASSVGPGATGELFF.

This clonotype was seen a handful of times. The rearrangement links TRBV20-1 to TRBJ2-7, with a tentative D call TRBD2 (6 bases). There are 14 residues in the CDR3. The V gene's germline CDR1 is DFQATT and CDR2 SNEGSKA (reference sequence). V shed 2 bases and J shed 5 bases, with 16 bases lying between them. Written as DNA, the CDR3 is TGCAGTGCTAGAAGAAGACCTAGCGCTCACGAGCAGTACTTC. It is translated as CSARRRPSAHEQYF.

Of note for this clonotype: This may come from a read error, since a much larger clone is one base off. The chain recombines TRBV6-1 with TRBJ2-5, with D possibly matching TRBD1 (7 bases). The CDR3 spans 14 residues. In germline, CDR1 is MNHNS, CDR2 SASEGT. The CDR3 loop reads CTSIPTGRFWTQYF. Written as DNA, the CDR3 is TGTACCAGCATCCCGACAGGGAGGTTTTGGACCCAGTACTTC.

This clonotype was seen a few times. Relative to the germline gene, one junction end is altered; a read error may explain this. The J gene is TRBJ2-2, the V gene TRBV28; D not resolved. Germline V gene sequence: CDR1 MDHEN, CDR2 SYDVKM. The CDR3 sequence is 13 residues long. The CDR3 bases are TGTGCCAGCAGTCTTAGGAACGCCGGGGAGCTGTTTTTT. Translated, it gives CASSLRNAGELFF.

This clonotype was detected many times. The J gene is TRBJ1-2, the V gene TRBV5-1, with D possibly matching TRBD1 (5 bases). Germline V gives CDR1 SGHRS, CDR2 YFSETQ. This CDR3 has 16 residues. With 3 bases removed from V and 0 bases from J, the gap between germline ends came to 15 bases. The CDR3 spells CASSSARDGSNYGYTF. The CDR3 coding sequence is TGCGCCAGCAGCTCCGCCCGGGACGGATCTAACTATGGCTACACCTTC. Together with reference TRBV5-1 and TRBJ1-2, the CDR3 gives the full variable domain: KAGVTQTPRYLIKTRGQQVTLSCSPISGHRSVSWYQQTPGQGLQFLFEYFSETQRNKGNFPGRFSGRQFSNSRSEMNVSTLELGDSALYLCASSSARDGSNYGYTFGSGTRLTVV.

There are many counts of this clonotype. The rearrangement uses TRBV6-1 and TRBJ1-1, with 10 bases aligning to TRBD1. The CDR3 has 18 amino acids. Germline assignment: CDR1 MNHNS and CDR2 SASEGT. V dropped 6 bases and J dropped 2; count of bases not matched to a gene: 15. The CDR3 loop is CASRQTFPGQGTNTEAFF. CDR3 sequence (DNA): TGTGCCAGCAGACAAACTTTCCCGGGACAGGGGACCAACACTGAAGCTTTCTTT.

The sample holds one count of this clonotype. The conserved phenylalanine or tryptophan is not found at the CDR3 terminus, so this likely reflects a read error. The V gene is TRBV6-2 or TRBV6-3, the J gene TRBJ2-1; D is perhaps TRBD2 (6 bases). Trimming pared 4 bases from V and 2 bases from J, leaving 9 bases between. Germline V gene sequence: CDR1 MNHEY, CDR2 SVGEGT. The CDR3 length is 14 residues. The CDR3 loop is CASSWDSAYNEQFS. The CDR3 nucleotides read TGTGCCAGCAGTTGGGACTCAGCCTACAATGAGCAGTTCTCC.

CDR3 residues: CASSYSLGYPGELFF. CDR3 sequence (DNA): TGTGCCAGCAGTTACTCTCTCGGTTACCCCGGGGAGCTGTTTTTT. This chain joins TRBV6-5 and TRBJ2-2; no firm D call. Trimming removed 0 bases at V and 6 bases at J, with 11 bases between. Germline V lookup: CDR1 MNHEY, CDR2 SVGAGI. The CDR3 is made up of 15 amino acids.

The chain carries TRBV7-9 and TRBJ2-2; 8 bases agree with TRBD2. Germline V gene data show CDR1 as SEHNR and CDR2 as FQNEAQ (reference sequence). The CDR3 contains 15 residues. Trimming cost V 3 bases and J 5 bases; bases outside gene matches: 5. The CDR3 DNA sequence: TGTGCCAGCAGCTTGAAACTAGCGGATACCGGGGAGCTGTTTTTT. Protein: CASSLKLADTGELFF.

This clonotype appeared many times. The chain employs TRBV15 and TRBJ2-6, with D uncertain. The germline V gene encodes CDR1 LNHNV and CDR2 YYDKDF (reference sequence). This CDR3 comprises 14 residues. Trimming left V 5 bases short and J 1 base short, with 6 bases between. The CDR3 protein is CATSADSGANVLTF. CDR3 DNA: TGTGCCACCAGCGCAGATTCTGGGGCCAACGTCCTGACTTTC.

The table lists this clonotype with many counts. The CDR3 DNA reads as TGTGCCAGCAGTTTAGCCCTTCTCCAAAGAGCCCAGTACTTC. Translation gives CASSLALLQRAQYF. The V call is TRBV28, the J call TRBJ2-5, with D hard to call. V lost 2 bases to trimming and J lost 9 bases, with 16 bases between them. Looked up from germline, CDR1 is MDHEN and CDR2 is SYDVKM. This CDR3 region has 14 residues.

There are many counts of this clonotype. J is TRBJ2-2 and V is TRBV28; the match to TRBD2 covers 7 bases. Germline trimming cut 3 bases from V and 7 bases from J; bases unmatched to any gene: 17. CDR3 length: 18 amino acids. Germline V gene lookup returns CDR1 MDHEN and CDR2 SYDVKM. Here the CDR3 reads CASSFPSRSAGVVGELFF. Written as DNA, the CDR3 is TGTGCCAGCAGTTTCCCCTCTAGATCGGCGGGAGTGGTCGGGGAGCTGTTTTTT.

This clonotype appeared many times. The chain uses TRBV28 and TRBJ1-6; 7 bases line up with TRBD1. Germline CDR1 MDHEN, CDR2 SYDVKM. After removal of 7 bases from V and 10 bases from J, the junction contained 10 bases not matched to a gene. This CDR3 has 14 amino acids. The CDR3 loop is CASTQTGMDSPLHF. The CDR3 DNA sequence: TGTGCCAGCACCCAGACAGGGATGGACTCACCCCTCCACTTT.

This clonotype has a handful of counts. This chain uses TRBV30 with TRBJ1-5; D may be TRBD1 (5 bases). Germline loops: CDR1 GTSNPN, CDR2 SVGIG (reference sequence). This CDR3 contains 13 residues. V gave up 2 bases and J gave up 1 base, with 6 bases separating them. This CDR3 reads CAWSKGSNQPQHF. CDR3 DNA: TGTGCCTGGAGTAAGGGGAGCAATCAGCCCCAGCATTTT.

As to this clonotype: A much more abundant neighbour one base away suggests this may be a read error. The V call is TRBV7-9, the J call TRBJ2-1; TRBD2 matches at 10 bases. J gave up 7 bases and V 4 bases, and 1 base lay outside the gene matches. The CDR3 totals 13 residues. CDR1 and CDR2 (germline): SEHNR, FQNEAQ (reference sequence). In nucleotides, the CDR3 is TGTGCCAGCAGCTCGACTAGCGGGAATGAGCAGTTCTTC. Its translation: CASSSTSGNEQFF.

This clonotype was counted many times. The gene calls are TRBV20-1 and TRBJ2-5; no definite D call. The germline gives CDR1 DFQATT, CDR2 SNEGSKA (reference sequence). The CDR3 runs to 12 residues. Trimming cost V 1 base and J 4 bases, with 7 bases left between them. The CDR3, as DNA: TGCAGTGCTAGAGTCTCGGGAGAGACCCAGTACTTC. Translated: CSARVSGETQYF.

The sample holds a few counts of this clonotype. This chain's CDR3 is CSVGPASGYTF. The DNA of the CDR3 is TGCAGCGTCGGGCCTGCGAGTGGCTACACCTTC. The V call is TRBV29-1, the J call TRBJ1-2; the D is unclear. Per the germline V gene, CDR1 is SQVTM and CDR2 is ANQGSEA. This CDR3 has 11 residues. V was cut by 6 bases and J by 7 bases, with 12 bases left in between.

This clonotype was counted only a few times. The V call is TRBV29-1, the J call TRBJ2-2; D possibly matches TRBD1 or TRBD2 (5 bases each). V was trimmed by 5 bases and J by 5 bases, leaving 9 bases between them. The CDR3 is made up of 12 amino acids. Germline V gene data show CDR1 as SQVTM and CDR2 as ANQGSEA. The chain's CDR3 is CSVFWGTGELFF. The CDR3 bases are TGCAGCGTTTTTTGGGGGACCGGGGAGCTGTTTTTT.

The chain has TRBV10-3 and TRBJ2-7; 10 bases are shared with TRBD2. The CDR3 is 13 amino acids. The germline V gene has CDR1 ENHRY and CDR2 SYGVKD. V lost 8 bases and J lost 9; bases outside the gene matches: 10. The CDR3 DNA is TGTGCCATCCGAGCGGGAGGGAAGGCTGTGCAGTACTTC. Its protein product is CAIRAGGKAVQYF.